The 25 T cell receptor beta chains below all came from one sample that was sequenced in a study of CXCR3-negative and CXCR3-positive naive CD8 T cells. General study points: More hydrophobic TRB CDR3s occurred in CXCR3-positive than in CXCR3-negative naive cells.

Their cognate antigens are unknown. UMI-labeled TRB cDNA libraries were prepared by 5' RACE. TCRdb reprocessed the 5' RACE reads, with one entry per CDR3 protein and no DNA. Its listing shows approximately 90,000 distinct CDR3 sequences. Sequences were obtained from naive CXCR3+ CD8+ T cells from blood. Described subset: CD45RO-CCR7+CD27+CD95- naive CD8+ T cells expressing CXCR3 (TNR3+). These receptors originate from a human donor in good health. Some clones in this sample may be carry-over from other donors' samples.

V and J are TRBV4-3 and TRBJ2-3; with no DNA, the TCRdb D assignment of TRBD1 cannot be verified. This CDR3 has 16 amino acids. Per the germline V gene, CDR1 is LGHNA and CDR2 is YSLEER. Here the CDR3 reads CASSQDRIRGADTQYF.

The chain couples TRBV10-2 to TRBJ2-7. The CDR3 runs 13 residues. CDR1 WSHSY and CDR2 SAAADI come from the germline V gene. CDR3 region: CASSDRLSYEQYF.

The V call is TRBV7-9, the J call TRBJ2-3; TCRdb's D call, TRBD1, is unchecked because there is no DNA. Germline V gene data show CDR1 as SEHNR and CDR2 as FQNEAQ (reference sequence). The CDR3 spans 14 residues. This chain's CDR3 is CASSPPGGTDTQYF.

This chain links TRBV6-2 or TRBV6-3 with TRBJ2-1. Germline CDR1 is MNHEY and CDR2 is SVGEGT. CDR3 length equals 11 residues. CDR3 sequence reads: CASSYIQEQFF.

The chain has TRBV2 and TRBJ2-5; with no DNA, the TCRdb D assignment of TRBD1 cannot be verified. From germline, CDR1 is SNHLY and CDR2 FYNNEI. The CDR3 is 13 residues long. The chain's CDR3 is CASIGTGEETQYF.

The V and J genes are TRBV28 and TRBJ1-6. Germline V gene lookup returns CDR1 MDHEN and CDR2 SYDVKM. The CDR3 spans 18 residues. This chain's CDR3 is CASQKPGLNSGRNSPLHF.

The rearrangement links TRBV19 to TRBJ2-3; TCRdb's D call of TRBD1 is untestable without DNA. CDR1 is LNHDA, CDR2 SQIVND, per germline (reference sequence). The CDR3 length is 15 residues. The CDR3 reads CASSMGQGGTDTQYF.

The chain couples TRBV25-1 to TRBJ1-6; TCRdb selects TRBD1, and the lack of DNA leaves this call unchecked. Looked up from germline, CDR1 is MGHDK and CDR2 is SYGVNS. The CDR3 runs 15 residues. This CDR3 is CASTNDRGYNSPLHF.

The rearrangement links TRBV10-3 to TRBJ1-2; TCRdb's assignment of TRBD1 cannot be checked, as there is no DNA. The CDR3 covers 15 residues. The germline gives CDR1 ENHRY, CDR2 SYGVKD. The CDR3 sequence: CAISVTGTAMRGYTF.

J is TRBJ1-1 and V is TRBV5-1; the D call from TCRdb, TRBD1, cannot be confirmed without DNA. This CDR3 has 12 residues. Per germline, CDR1 SGHRS and CDR2 YFSETQ. The CDR3 region is CASSFSGGEAFF.

CDR3: CASSRTGIPGIYEQYF. This chain connects TRBV28 to TRBJ2-7; checking the TCRdb D call of TRBD1 is not possible without DNA. There are 16 residues in the CDR3. Germline V gives CDR1 MDHEN, CDR2 SYDVKM. The whole variable domain, remainder taken from reference TRBV28 and TRBJ2-7, is DVKVTQSSRYLVKRTGEKVFLECVQDMDHENMFWYRQDPGLGLRLIYFSYDVKMKEKGDIPEGYSVSREKKERFSLILESASTNQTSMYLCASSRTGIPGIYEQYFGPGTRLTVT.

This sequence joins TRBV9 and TRBJ1-1. The germline CDR1 and CDR2 sequences are SGDLS and YYNGEE. The length of the CDR3 is 15 residues. The CDR3: CASSVQETLNTEAFF.

The V and J genes are TRBV18 and TRBJ1-4. Germline CDR1 and CDR2: KGHSH and LQKENI. CDR3 size: 14 residues. CDR3 sequence reads: CASSPPERNEKLFF.

The rearrangement uses TRBV19 and TRBJ2-7. CDR3 length: 13 residues. Germline assignment: CDR1 LNHDA and CDR2 SQIVND (reference sequence). CDR3: CASSIFGAYEQYF.

This sequence joins TRBV27 and TRBJ2-7; TCRdb's D call, TRBD1, is unchecked because there is no DNA. Germline V CDR1 and CDR2: MNHEY, SMNVEV (reference sequence). The CDR3 consists of 12 residues. The CDR3 loop reads CASSRTGREQYF.

The rearrangement uses TRBV10-3 and TRBJ1-2; the TCRdb call, TRBD1, lacks DNA for checking. Germline CDR1 ENHRY, CDR2 SYGVKD. The CDR3 length is 15 residues. CDR3: CAITEGEGVVSGYTF.

The chain employs TRBV7-8 and TRBJ2-1; without DNA, the TCRdb call of TRBD2 cannot be checked. This CDR3 is built from 17 residues. Germline CDR1 reads SGHVS; CDR2 reads FQNEAQ. This CDR3 is CASSLGAGGLSYNEQFF.

The J gene is TRBJ2-7, the V gene TRBV29-1; without DNA, the TCRdb call of TRBD1 cannot be checked. This CDR3 is 13 amino acids long. The germline V gene has CDR1 SQVTM and CDR2 ANQGSEA. CDR3 loop: CSVFDRGAYEQYF.

V is TRBV4-3 and J is TRBJ1-1. CDR3 size: 14 residues. CDR1 and CDR2 from the germline V gene are LGHNA and YSLEER. The chain's CDR3 is CASSQRRRGTEAFF.

V usage is TRBV2 and J usage is TRBJ1-1; TCRdb indicates TRBD1, and absent DNA this call remains unverified. Per the germline V gene, CDR1 is SNHLY and CDR2 is FYNNEI. The CDR3 sequence is 12 residues long. This chain's CDR3 is CASSEVGDRAFF.

The V call is TRBV6-1, the J call TRBJ1-3. Germline values: CDR1 MNHNS, CDR2 SASEGT. The CDR3 has 15 amino acids. CDR3 sequence reads: CANAHGTAAGNTIYF.

The chain joins TRBV29-1 to TRBJ2-3; TCRdb reports TRBD1, a call that lacks DNA to check it against. This CDR3 has 16 amino acids. Germline assignment: CDR1 SQVTM and CDR2 ANQGSEA. The CDR3 sequence: CSVGRGQGNYTDTQYF.

The chain uses TRBV29-1 and TRBJ2-7; TCRdb picks TRBD1, but there is no DNA to check that call. Per germline, CDR1 SQVTM and CDR2 ANQGSEA. There are 15 residues in the CDR3. CDR3 residues: CSVGGPTSITYEQYF.

The V call is TRBV20-1, the J call TRBJ2-7; TCRdb proposes TRBD2, but this gene call is untestable without DNA. Germline CDR1 and CDR2: DFQATT and SNEGSKA (reference sequence). The CDR3 extends over 19 amino acids. Here the CDR3 reads CSAVPAGFGQGLFPYEQYF.

The chain uses TRBV29-1 and TRBJ2-7; TCRdb returns TRBD1, unconfirmable since there is no DNA. Germline CDR1 SQVTM, CDR2 ANQGSEA. This CDR3 is built from 13 residues. The CDR3 reads CSVEADRDYEQYF.